The present T cell receptor (beta chain) was sequenced within a study of blood T cell repertoires in COVID-19. Study information: Acute and convalescent COVID-19 specimens originated in the United States, Italy and Spain.

Produced via immunoSEQ multiplex PCR; TCRdb's table is partial and in-frame only. The sample yields about 53,000 clones, roughly nine tenths seen once. CDR1 SGHVS and CDR2 FQNEAQ come from the germline V gene. Trimming left V 0 bases short and J 3 bases short, with 12 bases between. The CDR3 length is 16 residues. This clone has just a few counts. This clonotype was obtained from a man between 60 and 70 years old with active COVID-19. The rearrangement uses TRBV7-8 and TRBJ1-5; a weak D match, TRBD1 (5 bases). The sample taken for sequencing was peripheral blood. CDR3 loop: CASSLARAGINQPQHF. CDR3 DNA sequence: TGTGCCAGCAGCTTAGCGCGAGCAGGGATCAATCAGCCCCAGCATTTT.